The next 12 T cell receptor beta chains were all read from a single sample in a study of T cells after yellow fever vaccination. Each CDR3 protein is one row after TCRdb ran MiXCR on the 5' RACE reads. The sample holds over 150,000 distinct CDR3 sequences, approximately 6% seen once. The sequences come from CD4+ T cells sorted from PBMCs, collected on the day of the first yellow fever vaccination. These receptors were taken from a man between 18 and 35 years old who received the YFV17D yellow fever vaccine.

The chain couples TRBV12-3 or TRBV12-4 to TRBJ2-1; 12 bases fit TRBD2. CDR3 length equals 16 residues. The junction had 6 bases not matched to a gene; V was cut back by 2 bases and J by 7 bases. The CDR3 DNA reads as TGTGCCAGCAGTTTAAAACTAGCGGGGGGCCGGAATGAGCAGTTCTTC. Amino acids: CASSLKLAGGRNEQFF.

This clonotype has ten or more counts. The chain has TRBV4-1 and TRBJ2-5, with TRBD2 matching 9 bases. Looked up from germline, CDR1 is MGHRA and CDR2 is YSYEKL. V shed 4 bases, J shed 5 bases, and the junction held 8 bases outside the gene matches. The CDR3 covers 15 residues. CDR3 bases: TGCGCCAGCAGCCGCGGGGGGGGGGCAGAGGAGACCCAGTACTTC. This gives the protein CASSRGGGAEETQYF.

The chain combines TRBV2 with TRBJ1-2, with D possibly matching TRBD1 (6 bases). The CDR3 runs to 13 residues. CDR1 is SNHLY and CDR2 is FYNNEI in the germline V gene. Trimming removed 6 bases from V and 8 bases from J, with 16 bases in between. The CDR3 DNA sequence: TGTGCCAGCAGGGGCAGGGGCTTTGGGGGCTACACCTTC. It encodes CASRGRGFGGYTF.

This clonotype appeared many times. This rearrangement joins TRBV7-9 to TRBJ2-7; the D call may be TRBD1 or TRBD2 (5 bases each). Trimming removed 5 bases at V and 8 bases at J, with 13 bases between. The CDR3 length is 12 residues. CDR1 is SEHNR and CDR2 is FQNEAQ in the germline V gene (reference sequence). In nucleotides, the CDR3 is TGTGCCAGCAGCCTAGACTACAGGAAGCAGTACTTC. Translation gives CASSLDYRKQYF.

The table lists this clonotype with many counts. J is TRBJ2-3 and V is TRBV7-2; D gene unclear. V lost 3 bases, J lost 0 bases, and 13 bases lay in between. Looked up from germline, CDR1 is SGHTA and CDR2 is FQGNSA. This CDR3 has 16 residues. Here the CDR3 DNA reads TGTGCCAGCAGCTTGTTTGCTTCCTCTAGCACAGATACGCAGTATTTT. Its translation is CASSLFASSSTDTQYF.

This clonotype was seen many times. V and J are TRBV28 and TRBJ2-2, with D hard to call. V was trimmed by 7 bases and J by 4 bases, leaving 10 bases between them. Germline loops: CDR1 MDHEN, CDR2 SYDVKM. This CDR3 is 13 amino acids long. CDR3 nucleotides: TGTGCCAGCACCCAGTGGGGCACCGGGGAGCTGTTTTTT. Translated, it gives CASTQWGTGELFF.

At least ten counts were recorded for this clonotype. The chain employs TRBV6-5 and TRBJ1-1, with a possible D match to TRBD1 (6 bases). Trimming took 7 bases from V and 2 from J, leaving 11 bases between them. The CDR3 runs 13 residues. Germline lookup yields CDR1 MNHEY and CDR2 SVGAGI. CDR3 residues: CASNKDRNTEAFF. CDR3 DNA sequence: TGTGCCAGCAACAAGGACAGAAACACTGAAGCTTTCTTT.

This clonotype has at least ten counts. V usage is TRBV5-1 and J usage is TRBJ1-1; D is unresolved. Per the germline V gene, CDR1 is SGHRS and CDR2 is YFSETQ. The V gene lost 5 bases and the J gene lost 5 bases, with 22 bases spanning the gap. This CDR3 has 16 amino acids. The CDR3 DNA is TGCGCCAGCAGTCCCGAAAGCAGGTTGATTATTACTGAAGCTTTCTTT. Translation gives CASSPESRLIITEAFF.

This clonotype was detected many times. The chain joins TRBV7-2 to TRBJ2-5; D unclear. CDR3 size: 14 residues. Trimming stripped 1 base from V and 6 bases from J, with 12 bases between. The germline gives CDR1 SGHTA, CDR2 FQGNSA. CDR3 DNA: TGTGCCAGCAGCTTAGGGGTCCGCACTAAGACCCAGTACTTC. It yields the protein CASSLGVRTKTQYF.

This clonotype was counted a few times. This chain connects TRBV6-5 to TRBJ1-4; D might be TRBD1 (6 bases). This CDR3 contains 15 residues. The germline V gene has CDR1 MNHEY and CDR2 SVGAGI. Trimming took off 2 bases at V and 5 bases at J, with 12 bases between the two ends. CDR3 protein: CASSYTKGENEKLFF. The DNA of the CDR3 is TGTGCCAGCAGTTACACGAAGGGGGAAAATGAAAAACTGTTTTTT.

This clonotype was counted between two and nine times. The chain recombines TRBV7-2 with TRBJ1-1, with D unclear. From germline, CDR1 is SGHTA and CDR2 FQGNSA. Trimming stripped 7 bases from V and 1 base from J, with 13 bases between. CDR3 length: 14 residues. The CDR3 DNA reads as TGTGCCAGCAAACCGGCCCCATCGAACACTGAAGCTTTCTTT. Its protein product is CASKPAPSNTEAFF.

This clonotype was recorded at least ten times. V usage is TRBV7-3 and J usage is TRBJ2-1; D ambiguous. This CDR3 contains 14 residues. V shed 2 bases and J shed 7 bases, with 12 bases lying between them. In germline, CDR1 is SGHTA, CDR2 FQGTGA. CDR3 DNA sequence: TGTGCCAGCAGCTTAGCACCCGGGTCGAATGAGCAGTTCTTC. Its translation is CASSLAPGSNEQFF.